One and the same sample provided the 27 T cell receptor beta chains below, sequenced in a study of cytomegalovirus exposure and HLA in healthy donors. PCR primers comprised 60 Vbeta and 13 Jbeta primers. TCRdb's copy holds only in-frame clones and misses some; the assay was immunoSEQ multiplex PCR. The profile shows around 200,000 clones, 80% of them singletons. The sample consisted of PBMCs. The receptors shown here come from a boy between 10 and 17 years old in good health and CMV-seronegative.

This clone has a handful of counts. The gene calls are TRBV7-2 and TRBJ2-5, with TRBD2 matching over 10 bases. The length of the CDR3 is 16 residues. Germline trimming cut 5 bases from V and 1 base from J; bases unmatched to any gene: 7. CDR1 and CDR2 from the germline V gene are SGHTA and FQGNSA. CDR3 in DNA: TGTGCCAGCAGCCTACCTCAGCGGGGGGGCCAAGAGACCCAGTACTTC. Translated, it gives CASSLPQRGGQETQYF.

The chain couples TRBV30 to TRBJ1-2, with D unresolved. CDR1 and CDR2 (germline): GTSNPN, SVGIG (reference sequence). Trimming cost V 0 bases and J 9 bases, with 5 bases left between them. This CDR3 spans 10 amino acids. The CDR3 nucleotides read TGTGCCTGGAGTGTTTTAAGCTACACCTTC. This encodes CAWSVLSYTF.

This chain joins TRBV6-1 and TRBJ1-1; D possibly corresponds to TRBD1 (5 bases). CDR1 is MNHNS and CDR2 is SASEGT in the germline V gene. CDR3 length equals 15 residues. V was cut by 0 bases and J by 4 bases, with 12 bases left in between. The CDR3: CASSEAGGGGTEAFF. CDR3 bases: TGTGCCAGCAGTGAAGCTGGCGGGGGTGGCACTGAAGCTTTCTTT.

This chain links TRBV13 with TRBJ2-2, with 9 bases lining up with TRBD2. The germline CDR1 and CDR2 sequences are PRHDT and FYEKMQ (reference sequence). J lost 4 bases, V lost 0 bases, and 3 bases had no gene match. This CDR3 is built from 16 residues. The CDR3 nucleotides are TGTGCCAGCAGCTTAGGACTAGCGGGTGCCACCGGGGAGCTGTTTTTT. It is translated as CASSLGLAGATGELFF.

The J gene is TRBJ1-1, the V gene TRBV5-1; 9 nucleotides line up with TRBD1. The CDR3 length is 16 residues. Germline CDR1 SGHRS, CDR2 YFSETQ. V shed 3 bases and J 3 bases; nucleotides not matched to a gene: 9. The CDR3 loop reads CASSWDREGRDTEAFF. The CDR3 DNA follows: TGCGCCAGCAGCTGGGACAGGGAAGGGAGAGACACTGAAGCTTTCTTT.

The V gene is TRBV19, the J gene TRBJ2-2; 7 bases agree with TRBD1. This CDR3 comprises 16 residues. The V gene's germline CDR1 is LNHDA and CDR2 SQIVND (reference sequence). With 5 bases clipped from V and 0 bases from J, the junction kept 6 bases outside the gene matches. CDR3 amino acids: CASSLGTAANTGELFF. CDR3 sequence (DNA): TGTGCCAGTAGTCTCGGGACAGCTGCGAACACCGGGGAGCTGTTTTTT.

This clone was counted a single time. The chain is built from TRBV4-1 and TRBJ2-3, with D possibly TRBD1 on 5 matching bases. The V end lost 3 bases, the J end lost 2 bases, and 12 bases lay between the germline ends. Germline V CDR1 and CDR2: MGHRA, YSYEKL. The CDR3 contains 15 residues. The CDR3 here is CASSHSPGYTDTQYF. For the CDR3, the DNA is TGCGCCAGCAGCCATAGCCCAGGGTACACAGATACGCAGTATTTT.

This chain uses TRBV7-8 with TRBJ2-6, with a weak D call TRBD2 (5 bases). V lost 2 bases, J lost 0 bases, and 14 bases lay in between. This CDR3 comprises 18 residues. Germline V gives CDR1 SGHVS, CDR2 FQNEAQ. In nucleotides, the CDR3 is TGTGCCAGCAGCTTAACTTCGCGGGTAAACTCTGGGGCCAACGTCCTGACTTTC. It is translated as CASSLTSRVNSGANVLTF.

The J gene is TRBJ2-2, the V gene TRBV7-9, with 11 bases fitting TRBD2. Germline loops: CDR1 SEHNR, CDR2 FQNEAQ (reference sequence). V shed 5 bases, J shed 5 bases, and the junction held 13 bases outside the gene matches. The CDR3 loop spans 18 amino acids. For the CDR3, the DNA is TGTGCCAGCAGCCCCCACTCCACTAGCGGGGGTTTAACCGGGGAGCTGTTTTTT. Translating it yields CASSPHSTSGGLTGELFF.

V is TRBV7-2 and J is TRBJ1-1; D gene uncertain. From germline, CDR1 is SGHTA and CDR2 FQGNSA. This CDR3 is built from 13 residues. V shed 3 bases and J shed 7 bases, with 12 bases lying between them. As DNA, the CDR3 is TGTGCCAGCAGCTTTAGCGGGGTTGGTGAAGCTTTCTTT. It codes for CASSFSGVGEAFF.

CDR3 in DNA: TGTGCCAGCAGCTCAGAAACAGGGGCGGGTCAGCCCCAGCATTTT. Translation: CASSSETGAGQPQHF. This chain connects TRBV7-9 to TRBJ1-5; TRBD1 matches at 7 bases. CDR3 length: 15 residues. Germline values: CDR1 SEHNR, CDR2 FQNEAQ (reference sequence). With 4 bases clipped from V and 6 bases from J, the junction kept 9 bases outside the gene matches.

The chain uses TRBV28 and TRBJ2-4; 8 nucleotides align to TRBD2. V lost 6 bases to trimming and J lost 2 bases; unmatched junction nucleotides: 6. CDR3 length: 15 residues. The germline CDR1 and CDR2 sequences are MDHEN and SYDVKM. CDR3 amino acids: CASSSGGATKNIQYF. In DNA form, the CDR3 reads TGTGCCAGCAGCTCCGGGGGGGCGACCAAAAACATTCAGTACTTC.

The V gene is TRBV9, the J gene TRBJ2-1, with TRBD2 matching 8 bases. Germline V gene data show CDR1 as SGDLS and CDR2 as YYNGEE. Trimming cost V 4 bases and J 3 bases; bases outside gene matches: 6. The CDR3 covers 15 residues. In nucleotides, the CDR3 is TGTGCCAGCAGCCCACTAGCGGAGATCTACAATGAGCAGTTCTTC. Its translation: CASSPLAEIYNEQFF.

This clone was counted only a few times. J is TRBJ1-5 and V is TRBV27; D is possibly TRBD1 (5 bases). There are 12 residues in the CDR3. CDR1 MNHEY and CDR2 SMNVEV come from the germline V gene (reference sequence). The V gene lost 2 bases and the J gene lost 9 bases, with 8 bases spanning the gap. The CDR3 DNA reads as TGTGCCAGCAGTTTAAACGGGGGGCCCCAGCATTTT. Translating it yields CASSLNGGPQHF.

The chain uses TRBV7-2 and TRBJ1-3, with D hard to call. This CDR3 region has 15 residues. The germline CDR1 and CDR2 sequences are SGHTA and FQGNSA. Trimming left V 1 base short and J 0 bases short, with 7 bases between. The CDR3 protein is CASSLGVNSGNTIYF. The CDR3 DNA reads as TGTGCCAGCAGCTTAGGAGTTAACTCTGGAAACACCATATATTTT.

CDR3 sequence reads: CASSLAAARDQETQYF. The CDR3 region has the DNA TGTGCCAGCAGCTTAGCAGCTGCCCGAGATCAAGAGACCCAGTACTTC. The rearrangement joins TRBV7-2 to TRBJ2-5; no clear D. The germline V and J ends were trimmed by 0 bases and 2 bases, with 13 bases remaining between them. CDR1 is SGHTA and CDR2 is FQGNSA in the germline V gene. The CDR3 is 16 residues long.

The chain carries TRBV6-6 and TRBJ2-7, with a tentative D call TRBD2 (5 bases). Looked up from germline, CDR1 is MNHNY and CDR2 is SVGAGI (reference sequence). This CDR3 is built from 13 residues. V lost 8 bases to trimming and J lost 0 bases, with 11 bases between them. The CDR3 sequence is CASRQRNSYEQYF. The CDR3, as DNA: TGTGCCAGCCGTCAGCGGAACTCCTACGAGCAGTACTTC.

This sequence joins TRBV11-2 and TRBJ2-5; the match to TRBD2 covers 13 bases. The J segment lost 4 bases and the V segment lost 3 bases, leaving 8 bases of the junction unmatched. Germline V gives CDR1 SGHAT, CDR2 FQNNGV. The CDR3 length is 17 residues. CDR3 in amino acids: CASSFTSGGVGGETQYF. The CDR3 nucleotides read TGTGCCAGCAGCTTTACTAGCGGGGGGGTTGGTGGAGAGACCCAGTACTTC. Full variable domain (remainder filled in from reference TRBV11-2 and TRBJ2-5): EAGVAQSPRYKIIEKRQSVAFWCNPISGHATLYWYQQILGQGPKLLIQFQNNGVVDDSQLPKDRFSAERLKGVDSTLKIQPAKLEDSAVYLCASSFTSGGVGGETQYFGPGTRLLVL.

This chain uses TRBV11-2 with TRBJ2-7, with 7 nucleotides matching TRBD2. Looked up from germline, CDR1 is SGHAT and CDR2 is FQNNGV. This CDR3 is 13 amino acids long. After removal of 4 bases from V and 4 bases from J, the junction contained 4 bases not matched to a gene. The CDR3 spells CASSSTSFYEQYF. The DNA for the CDR3 is TGTGCCAGCAGCTCGACTAGCTTTTACGAGCAGTACTTC. The full variable domain, rest sourced from reference TRBV11-2 and TRBJ2-7, is EAGVAQSPRYKIIEKRQSVAFWCNPISGHATLYWYQQILGQGPKLLIQFQNNGVVDDSQLPKDRFSAERLKGVDSTLKIQPAKLEDSAVYLCASSSTSFYEQYFGPGTRLTVT.

The chain recombines TRBV9 with TRBJ2-1, with D maybe TRBD2 (6 bases). Trimming took off 3 bases at V and 9 bases at J, with 19 bases between the two ends. Germline assignment: CDR1 SGDLS and CDR2 YYNGEE. The CDR3 contains 15 residues. CDR3 DNA: TGTGCCAGCAGCGGAGTACCGGGACTGGTGGGTGAGCAGTTCTTC. The encoded protein is CASSGVPGLVGEQFF.

This chain uses TRBV9 with TRBJ1-2; D is unresolved. V was cut by 0 bases and J by 0 bases, with 12 bases left in between. Germline lookup yields CDR1 SGDLS and CDR2 YYNGEE. The CDR3 contains 16 residues. The CDR3 coding sequence is TGTGCCAGCAGCGTAGGCGGATACTTCACTAACTATGGCTACACCTTC. It translates to CASSVGGYFTNYGYTF. Based on the CDR3 plus reference TRBV9 and TRBJ1-2, the full variable domain is DSGVTQTPKHLITATGQRVTLRCSPRSGDLSVYWYQQSLDQGLQFLIQYYNGEERAKGNILERFSAQQFPDLHSELNLSSLELGDSALYFCASSVGGYFTNYGYTFGSGTRLTVV.

This chain's CDR3 is CASSGTGNEKLFF. The CDR3 coding sequence is TGTGCCAGCTCCGGGACAGGGAACGAAAAACTGTTTTTT. The chain carries TRBV2 and TRBJ1-4; 9 bases agree with TRBD1. Germline CDR1 is SNHLY and CDR2 is FYNNEI. The CDR3 runs to 13 residues. J lost 8 bases, V lost 8 bases, and 6 bases had no gene match.

This clone has just one count. This chain joins TRBV4-3 and TRBJ2-3; D is perhaps TRBD1 (6 bases). Germline lookup yields CDR1 LGHNA and CDR2 YSLEER. Trimming pared 4 bases from V and 0 bases from J, leaving 14 bases between. This CDR3 contains 16 residues. The CDR3 region has the DNA TGCGCCAGCAGCCGTGGGGGCGGCTTCAGCACAGATACGCAGTATTTT. This encodes CASSRGGGFSTDTQYF.

The V gene is TRBV9, the J gene TRBJ2-3; D is perhaps TRBD2 (5 bases). V shed 4 bases and J shed 2 bases, with 11 bases lying between them. Germline lookup yields CDR1 SGDLS and CDR2 YYNGEE. This CDR3 contains 14 residues. The DNA for the CDR3 is TGTGCCAGCAGCATCGGACTGGTCACAGATACGCAGTATTTT. Translation: CASSIGLVTDTQYF.

The CDR3, as DNA: TGCGCCAGCCGGGCAGGGGAGAACACCGGGGAGCTGTTTTTT. Amino acid sequence: CASRAGENTGELFF. The chain recombines TRBV4-3 with TRBJ2-2, with D perhaps TRBD1 (6 bases). Trimming took off 8 bases at V and 1 base at J, with 11 bases between the two ends. In germline, CDR1 is LGHNA, CDR2 YSLEER. CDR3 size: 14 residues.

This clone has a handful of counts. The V call is TRBV5-4, the J call TRBJ1-2; 11 bases fit TRBD1. In germline, CDR1 is SGHNT, CDR2 YYREEE (reference sequence). J was trimmed by 3 bases and V by 4 bases; bases with no gene match: 2. The CDR3 consists of 14 residues. The CDR3 spells CASSRTGGDYGYTF. CDR3 DNA: TGTGCCAGCAGCAGGACAGGGGGCGACTATGGCTACACCTTC.

This clone has only a few counts. The V gene is TRBV7-2, the J gene TRBJ2-2; 7 bases line up with TRBD1. The CDR3 is 18 residues long. V lost 2 bases and J lost 5; bases outside the gene matches: 14. Germline CDR1 is SGHTA and CDR2 is FQGNSA. The CDR3 coding sequence is TGTGCCAGCAGCTTATACCCACAGGGGTACGAAAGGACCGGGGAGCTGTTTTTT. Its translation: CASSLYPQGYERTGELFF.